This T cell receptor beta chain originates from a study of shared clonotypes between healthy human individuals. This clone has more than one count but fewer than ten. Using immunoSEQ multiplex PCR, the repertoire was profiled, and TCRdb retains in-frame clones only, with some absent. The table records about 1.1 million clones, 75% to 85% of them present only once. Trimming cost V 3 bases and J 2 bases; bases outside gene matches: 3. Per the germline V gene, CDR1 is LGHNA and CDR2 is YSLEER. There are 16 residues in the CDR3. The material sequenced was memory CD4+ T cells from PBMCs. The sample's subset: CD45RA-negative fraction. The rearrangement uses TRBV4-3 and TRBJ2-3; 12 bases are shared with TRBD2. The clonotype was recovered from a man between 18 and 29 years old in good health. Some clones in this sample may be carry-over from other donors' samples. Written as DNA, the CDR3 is TGCGCCAGCAGCCATTGGACTAGCGGGGACACAGATACGCAGTATTTT. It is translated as CASSHWTSGDTDTQYF.